This T cell receptor beta chain was documented in a study of T-cell reconstitution after alpha-beta-depleted transplantation in children. TCRbeta library construction was performed incorporating unique molecular identifiers. TCRdb independently ran MiXCR on the PCR reads; one entry per CDR3 protein. Of approximately 420,000 distinct CDR3 sequences in the sample, about a tenth were seen once. The CDR3 loop spans 13 amino acids. V was trimmed by 4 bases and J by 7 bases, leaving 12 bases between them. Germline assignment: CDR1 SGHDT and CDR2 YYEEEE. The sequencing used PBMCs from the stem cell graft donor, collected from the stem cell graft. The V call is TRBV5-6, the J call TRBJ2-4; no definite D call. The receptor's source is a human donor who donated a stem cell graft to a child with acute myeloid leukemia. The CDR3 is CASSIFTSNIQYF. The DNA of the CDR3 is TGTGCCAGCAGCATTTTTACCAGCAACATTCAGTACTTC.